These 20 T cell receptor beta chains were all obtained from the same sample, sequenced in a study of T cell responses to AZD1222 COVID-19 vaccine. Some clones are missing from TCRdb's copy, which holds only in-frame ones; the method was immunoSEQ multiplex PCR. The table lists more than 100,000 clones, 87% of them singletons. Source: peripheral blood, taken on day 0 of AZD1222 vaccination. All receptors derive from an adult in good health.

Details on this clone: Other DNA sequences from this sample encode an identical CDR3 as well. The chain carries TRBV19 and TRBJ1-5; D call uncertain. The CDR3 length is 12 residues. Trimming took off 5 bases at V and 4 bases at J, with 6 bases between the two ends. Germline V gene sequence: CDR1 LNHDA, CDR2 SQIVND (reference sequence). Here the CDR3 reads CASSEGNQPQHF. In DNA, the CDR3 is TGTGCCAGTAGTGAGGGTAATCAGCCCCAGCATTTT.

This sequence joins TRBV10-3 and TRBJ2-5; weak D call: TRBD1 (5 bases). Trimming removed 8 bases from V and 2 bases from J, with 9 bases in between. The CDR3 runs to 12 residues. Germline V CDR1 and CDR2: ENHRY, SYGVKD. The CDR3 protein is CAIAQGQETQYF. The CDR3 DNA reads as TGTGCCATCGCCCAGGGTCAAGAGACCCAGTACTTC.

Only a few counts were recorded for this clone. Here the CDR3 DNA reads TGTGCCAGCAGCTTCGGGAATAGCGGGATACAGACCCAGTACTTC. Its translation is CASSFGNSGIQTQYF. The chain links TRBV7-6 to TRBJ2-5; 8 bases agree with TRBD2. Germline CDR1 reads SGHVS; CDR2 reads FNYEAQ. J gave up 6 bases and V 3 bases, and 9 bases lay outside the gene matches. The CDR3 is 15 amino acids. Filled out from reference TRBV7-6 and TRBJ2-5, the complete variable domain reads GAGVSQSPRYKVTKRGQDVALRCDPISGHVSLYWYRQALGQGPEFLTYFNYEAQQDKSGLPNDRFSAERPEGSISTLTIQRTEQRDSAMYRCASSFGNSGIQTQYFGPGTRLLVL.

The J gene is TRBJ1-1, the V gene TRBV13, with a tentative D call TRBD1 (6 bases). Trimming left V 1 base short and J 10 bases short, with 13 bases between. Germline lookup yields CDR1 PRHDT and CDR2 FYEKMQ (reference sequence). CDR3 length equals 13 residues. CDR3 amino acids: CASSLDRDGGAFF. The CDR3 region has the DNA TGTGCCAGCAGCTTAGACAGGGACGGAGGAGCTTTCTTT.

The chain employs TRBV5-1 and TRBJ2-1; 8 bases agree with TRBD2. The CDR3 length is 17 residues. V was clipped by 0 bases and J by 0 bases; unmatched bases: 5. CDR1 and CDR2 (germline): SGHRS, YFSETQ. The CDR3 DNA reads TGCGCCAGCAGCTTGGAGCCAGCGGGGGCCTCCTACAATGAGCAGTTCTTC. Amino acids: CASSLEPAGASYNEQFF.

The J gene is TRBJ2-7, the V gene TRBV10-2; no clear D gene. Germline values: CDR1 WSHSY, CDR2 SAAADI. The CDR3 runs to 11 residues. Trimming took off 0 bases at V and 4 bases at J, with 1 base between the two ends. This CDR3 is CASSESYEQYF. In nucleotides, the CDR3 is TGCGCCAGCAGTGAGTCTTACGAGCAGTACTTC.

With regard to this clone: Germline is not matched at one junction end, which may reflect a read error. For the CDR3, the DNA is TGTGCCAGCAGGGAAGGGACAGGGGATTTCTATGGCTACACCTTC. Its translation: CASREGTGDFYGYTF. The rearrangement uses TRBV6-1 and TRBJ1-2; 10 nucleotides match TRBD1. Per the germline V gene, CDR1 is MNHNS and CDR2 is SASEGT. The CDR3 contains 15 residues.

The rearrangement uses TRBV6-5 and TRBJ1-6; possible D gene TRBD1, 6 bases. CDR3 length equals 15 residues. Germline-derived CDR1 and CDR2 are MNHEY and SVGAGI. V lost 4 bases and J 4 bases, leaving 11 bases between the germline ends. The CDR3, as DNA: TGTGCCAGCAGTTTCGACAGGCCTTATAATTCACCCCTCCACTTT. Translated: CASSFDRPYNSPLHF.

V and J are TRBV28 and TRBJ2-7; no reliable D call. Germline loops: CDR1 MDHEN, CDR2 SYDVKM. Trimming shortened V by 2 bases and J by 4 bases, and 9 bases separated the two germline ends. The CDR3 has 13 residues. DNA of the CDR3: TGTGCCAGCAGTTTACCAGTACGATACGAGCAGTACTTC. It yields the protein CASSLPVRYEQYF.

The J gene is TRBJ1-2, the V gene TRBV5-6; no clear D. Trimming removed 1 base at V and 8 bases at J, with 18 bases between. Germline V gene lookup returns CDR1 SGHDT and CDR2 YYEEEE. This CDR3 spans 15 amino acids. The CDR3 here is CASSLRVEGFTGYTF. The CDR3 DNA sequence: TGTGCCAGCAGCTTGAGGGTGGAGGGTTTTACAGGCTACACCTTC.

The chain joins TRBV29-1 to TRBJ1-2; D is ambiguous. This CDR3 has 14 residues. The ends were cut back, 1 base at V and 5 bases at J, with 14 bases in the middle. Germline V gives CDR1 SQVTM, CDR2 ANQGSEA. The DNA of the CDR3 is TGCAGCGTTGAAGGGGGATCTGCTGAATATGGCTACACCTTC. Its translation is CSVEGGSAEYGYTF.

Notes on this clone: Its ends do not fully match the called genes, so a read error is possible. This rearrangement joins TRBV18 to TRBJ1-5; no definite D call. Germline values: CDR1 KGHSH, CDR2 LQKENI. The length of the CDR3 is 14 residues. In DNA, the CDR3 is TGTACCAGCTCACGGGCCCAACCGAATCAGCCCCAGCATTTT. As protein: CTSSRAQPNQPQHF. Based on the CDR3 plus reference TRBV18 and TRBJ1-5, the full variable domain is NAGVMQNPRHLVRRRGQEARLRCSPMKGHSHVYWYRQLPEEGLKFMVYLQKENIIDESGMPKERFSAEFPKEGPSILRIQQVVRGDSAAYFCTSSRAQPNQPQHFGDGTRLSIL.

This clone was recorded only once. The chain joins TRBV4-3 to TRBJ2-3; tentatively, D is TRBD2 (5 bases). The germline V gene has CDR1 LGHNA and CDR2 YSLEER. V was cut by 3 bases and J by 6 bases, with 10 bases left in between. The length of the CDR3 is 13 residues. DNA for the CDR3: TGCGCCAGCAGCCATGACTATCATGATACGCAGTATTTT. It encodes CASSHDYHDTQYF.

V is TRBV27 and J is TRBJ1-4; possible D gene TRBD1, 5 bases. The CDR3 totals 16 residues. Looked up from germline, CDR1 is MNHEY and CDR2 is SMNVEV (reference sequence). The V gene lost 6 bases and the J gene lost 5 bases, with 19 bases spanning the gap. CDR3 sequence: CASSPSRGEANEKLFF. Written as DNA, the CDR3 is TGTGCCAGCAGCCCCTCCCGGGGGGAAGCGAATGAAAAACTGTTTTTT.

The chain uses TRBV4-1 and TRBJ2-7; possibly TRBD2 for D (7 bases). The CDR3 has 15 residues. V was pared by 0 bases and J by 2 bases, with 11 bases between. Germline lookup yields CDR1 MGHRA and CDR2 YSYEKL. This CDR3 is CASSQDGGGAYEQYF. The CDR3 region has the DNA TGCGCCAGCAGCCAAGACGGAGGGGGGGCCTACGAGCAGTACTTC.

This clone came up once. This chain joins TRBV6-5 and TRBJ2-3; D is possibly TRBD2 (6 bases). V lost 6 bases, J lost 1 base, and 11 bases lay in between. Germline V gives CDR1 MNHEY, CDR2 SVGAGI. This CDR3 is built from 14 residues. The CDR3 region is CASSQTRGTDTQYF. The CDR3 DNA reads TGTGCCAGCAGCCAGACTAGGGGCACAGATACGCAGTATTTT.

The rearrangement joins TRBV6-5 to TRBJ1-2; 9 bases line up with TRBD1. CDR3 length equals 16 residues. Trimming took 0 bases from V and 2 from J; bases not matched to a gene: 4. CDR1 and CDR2 (germline): MNHEY, SVGAGI. The CDR3 region has the DNA TGTGCCAGCAGTTACTCGAGGGACAGGGCAAACTATGGCTACACCTTC. It codes for CASSYSRDRANYGYTF.

This rearrangement joins TRBV18 to TRBJ1-5; TRBD1 agrees at 12 bases. This CDR3 has 15 amino acids. CDR1 is KGHSH, CDR2 LQKENI, per germline. J gave up 7 bases and V 2 bases, and 3 bases lay outside the gene matches. CDR3 bases: TGTGCCAGCTCACCAGGGACAGGGGGCGGGCAGCCCCAGCATTTT. Translating it yields CASSPGTGGGQPQHF.

The chain recombines TRBV7-6 with TRBJ2-1; tentatively, D is TRBD1 (5 bases). CDR1 and CDR2 (germline): SGHVS, FNYEAQ. The CDR3 length is 13 residues. The V end lost 0 bases, the J end lost 9 bases, and 9 bases lay between the germline ends. In DNA, the CDR3 is TGTGCCAGCAGCTTAGCAGTAAGGGGTGAGCAGTTCTTC. Translation gives CASSLAVRGEQFF. The whole variable domain, remainder taken from reference TRBV7-6 and TRBJ2-1, is GAGVSQSPRYKVTKRGQDVALRCDPISGHVSLYWYRQALGQGPEFLTYFNYEAQQDKSGLPNDRFSAERPEGSISTLTIQRTEQRDSAMYRCASSLAVRGEQFFGPGTRLTVL.

The V and J genes are TRBV5-4 and TRBJ1-2; D is unresolved. V gave up 5 bases and J gave up 3 bases, with 14 bases separating them. CDR3 size: 14 residues. Germline-derived CDR1 and CDR2 are SGHNT and YYREEE (reference sequence). CDR3 sequence reads: CASSPRGGDYGYTF. In nucleotides, the CDR3 is TGTGCCAGCAGTCCCCGGGGAGGAGACTATGGCTACACCTTC.